Listed below are T cell receptor beta chains from one sample, sequenced in a study of blood T cell repertoires in COVID-19. Clones were sequenced by immunoSEQ multiplex PCR, and TCRdb holds only the in-frame ones, with some missing. The data show about 200,000 clones, about 87% seen once. Sequencing was carried out using peripheral blood. Receptor source: a man aged 55 to 70 who had recovered from COVID-19. The CDR3 runs from the conserved cysteine through the conserved F or W. Each record gives: clone size, J gene, V gene, D gene, CDR3 DNA, CDR3 protein. The D gene is left open where the match is weak. Size values are once, few and many counts, or a class for expanded clones, and some rows have none.

. | TRBJ2-3 | TRBV11-2 | . | TGTGCCAGCAGCCCGCTAGCGGATACGCAGTATTTT | CASSPLADTQYF
. | TRBJ2-7 | TRBV29-1 | . | TGCAGCGTTGACAGGGGATCCGAGCAGTACTTC | CSVDRGSEQYF
. | TRBJ2-1 | TRBV3-1/TRBV3-2 | TRBD1 | TGTGCCAGCAGCCAGGACAGGGGAAGCTACAATGAGCAGTTCTTC | CASSQDRGSYNEQFF
. | TRBJ1-6 | TRBV5-4 | . | TGTGCCAGCAGCTTGCCAGGGGACAATTCACCCCTCCACTTT | CASSLPGDNSPLHF
. | TRBJ1-6 | TRBV6-6 | TRBD1 | TGTGCCAGCAGCCAGGACAGGGGAGATAATTCACCCCTCCACTTT | CASSQDRGDNSPLHF
. | TRBJ2-7 | TRBV28 | . | TGTGCCAGCAGTCCCCAGGGCTATAGTTACTACGAGCAGTACTTC | CASSPQGYSYYEQYF
. | TRBJ1-1 | TRBV5-6 | . | TGTGCCAGCAGCTTGGCCGGCAGGACAGTGAACACTGAAGCTTTCTTT | CASSLAGRTVNTEAFF
. | TRBJ2-7 | TRBV18 | . | TGTGCCAGCTCACCACCTCAACAGGGAGCTACAAGCGAGCAGTACTTC | CASSPPQQGATSEQYF
. | TRBJ1-1 | TRBV3-1/TRBV3-2 | TRBD1 | TGTGCCAGCAGCTCCTTCGGGACAGGGCCCACTGAAGCTTTCTTT | CASSSFGTGPTEAFF
. | TRBJ2-1 | TRBV7-7 | TRBD2 | TGTGCCAGCAGCTCGTCGGCGGGAGCCTACAATGAGCAGTTCTTC | CASSSSAGAYNEQFF
. | TRBJ1-3 | TRBV6-5 | . | TGTGCCAGCAGTCCCCGAGAGGGCCCCAGGAACACCATATATTTT | CASSPREGPRNTIYF
. | TRBJ2-1 | TRBV2 | . | TGTGCCAGCATGGTCGTAGCCGAGCAGTTCTTC | CASMVVAEQFF
once | TRBJ1-2 | TRBV28 | . | TGTGCCAGCAGTTTAAGACAGAACTTTAACTATGGCTACACCTTC | CASSLRQNFNYGYTF
. | TRBJ2-5 | TRBV18 | . | TGTGCCAGCTCACCGCCATCAGGAGAGACCCAGTACTTC | CASSPPSGETQYF
. | TRBJ2-5 | TRBV7-3 | TRBD1 | TGTGCCAGCAGCCCGTCAGGGACAGGGTTTGGGACCCAGTACTTC | CASSPSGTGFGTQYF
. | TRBJ1-4 | TRBV6-5 | . | TGTGCCAGCAGGAGAGATGACCGGCGGGATGAAAAACTGTTTTTT | CASRRDDRRDEKLFF
. | TRBJ1-6 | TRBV30 | TRBD1 | TGTGCCTGGAGAGGGTCGGGACAGGGATTCCCCCTCCACTTT | CAWRGSGQGFPLHF
few | TRBJ1-2 | TRBV7-9 | . | TGTGCCAGCACCCTGACAGGTGACCTCGTTGTGGGCTACACCTTC | CASTLTGDLVVGYTF
. | TRBJ1-1 | TRBV30 | . | TGTGCCTGGAATTCTGGGGGGACTGAAGCTTTCTTT | CAWNSGGTEAFF
. | TRBJ2-7 | TRBV7-2 | . | TGTGCCAGCAGTAACTCTTACGAGCAGTACTTC | CASSNSYEQYF
. | TRBJ1-5 | TRBV29-1 | . | TGCAGCGTGATTCAGGAAAGCAATCAGCCCCAGCATTTT | CSVIQESNQPQHF
. | TRBJ2-2 | TRBV3-1/TRBV3-2 | . | TGTGCCAGCAGCCCCTCCGGGAGCCACGGGGAGCTGTTTTTT | CASSPSGSHGELFF
. | TRBJ1-4 | TRBV6-5 | . | TGTGCCAGCAGTTACTCGGAGACGGTGGTTAATGAAAAACTGTTTTTT | CASSYSETVVNEKLFF
. | TRBJ1-2 | TRBV19 | TRBD1 | TGTGCCAGTACCCGGGACAGGGGAGGAAACTATGGCTACACCTTC | CASTRDRGGNYGYTF
. | TRBJ2-2 | TRBV6-5 | TRBD1 | TGTGCCAGCACCACAGGGGCGTGGGCCGGGGAGCTGTTTTTT | CASTTGAWAGELFF
. | TRBJ2-1 | TRBV7-3 | TRBD2 | TGTGCCAGCAGTCCCGGGACTAGCGGGAGTACTGAGCAGTTCTTC | CASSPGTSGSTEQFF
once | TRBJ2-7 | TRBV7-8 | TRBD2 | TGTGCCAGCAGCTCTCTGACTAGCGGGTTGGTATACGAGCAGTACTTC | CASSSLTSGLVYEQYF
. | TRBJ1-6 | TRBV3-1/TRBV3-2 | . | TGTGCCAGCAGCCAAGTTGCAGGGTACGGGTCACCCCTCCACTTT | CASSQVAGYGSPLHF
. | TRBJ2-7 | TRBV6-2/TRBV6-3 | . | TGTGCCAGCAGTAACAGGGTCTCCTACGAGCAGTACTTC | CASSNRVSYEQYF
. | TRBJ2-7 | TRBV5-1 | TRBD1 | TGCGCCAGCAGCCAAACGACAGGGGACCACTACGAGCAGTACTTC | CASSQTTGDHYEQYF
. | TRBJ2-3 | TRBV7-7 | . | TGTGCCAGCAGTCAAGGGGGATTAGATACGCAGTATTTT | CASSQGGLDTQYF
. | TRBJ1-6 | TRBV14 | . | TGTGCCAGCAGCCAAACTACCCGGTGGTCACCCCTCCACTTT | CASSQTTRWSPLHF
. | TRBJ1-1 | TRBV30 | . | TGTGCCTTTTCCTACCTCAGGGACACTGAAGCTTTCTTT | CAFSYLRDTEAFF
. | TRBJ1-3 | TRBV4-3 | . | TGCGCCAGCAGCCAAGAAGCAAGGGGTAACACCATATATTTT | CASSQEARGNTIYF
. | TRBJ1-2 | TRBV3-1/TRBV3-2 | . | TGTGCCAGTCGGGGGGCTGGCTACACCTTC | CASRGAGYTF
few | TRBJ2-1 | TRBV15 | TRBD1 | TGTGCCACCAGCAGAGATCTGGCAGGGGGTAATGAGCAGTTCTTC | CATSRDLAGGNEQFF
. | TRBJ2-2 | TRBV7-3 | TRBD2 | TGTGCCAGCAGCGCCTCAAGCGGGGGGGCCGCCGGGGAGCTGTTTTTT | CASSASSGGAAGELFF
. | TRBJ1-4 | TRBV6-6 | TRBD1 | TGTGCCAGCAGTCTCGGATACAGGGGGCGCGTTACTAATGAAAAACTGTTTTTT | CASSLGYRGRVTNEKLFF
. | TRBJ2-7 | TRBV7-6 | TRBD2 | TGTGCCAGCAGCTTAGCGCTAGCGGGAGATTACGAGCAGTACTTC | CASSLALAGDYEQYF
. | TRBJ2-7 | TRBV6-5 | . | TGTGCCAGCAGGAACAGGATCTACGAGCAGTACTTC | CASRNRIYEQYF
once | TRBJ2-7 | TRBV6-5 | . | TGTGCCAGCAGTTACTCGACTGAGACTACGGGAACGAAGCAGTACTTC | CASSYSTETTGTKQYF
. | TRBJ1-2 | TRBV6-6 | . | TGTGCCAGCAGTTACTCGGCCGGCTACACCTTC | CASSYSAGYTF
. | TRBJ2-2 | TRBV9 | . | TGTGCCAGCAGCGGGCCTCCGAACACCGGGGAGCTGTTTTTT | CASSGPPNTGELFF
. | TRBJ2-1 | TRBV19 | TRBD2 | TGTGCCAGTACCCCATCCCGCACTAGCGGGAGATACTACAATGAGCAGTTCTTC | CASTPSRTSGRYYNEQFF
. | TRBJ1-2 | TRBV6-1 | . | TGTGCCAGCAGTGACAGTAACTATGGCTACACCTTC | CASSDSNYGYTF
. | TRBJ2-2 | TRBV12-3/TRBV12-4 | . | TGTGCCAGCAGTACAGGGTTCCCCGGGGAGCTGTTTTTT | CASSTGFPGELFF
. | TRBJ1-6 | TRBV7-8 | TRBD1 | TGTGCCAGCAGCTTCACAGGGGAAAGGGATTCACCCCTCCACTTT | CASSFTGERDSPLHF
. | TRBJ1-4 | TRBV25-1 | TRBD1 | TGTGCCAGCAGTGACCTCACGACAGGGGCTAATGAAAAACTGTTTTTT | CASSDLTTGANEKLFF